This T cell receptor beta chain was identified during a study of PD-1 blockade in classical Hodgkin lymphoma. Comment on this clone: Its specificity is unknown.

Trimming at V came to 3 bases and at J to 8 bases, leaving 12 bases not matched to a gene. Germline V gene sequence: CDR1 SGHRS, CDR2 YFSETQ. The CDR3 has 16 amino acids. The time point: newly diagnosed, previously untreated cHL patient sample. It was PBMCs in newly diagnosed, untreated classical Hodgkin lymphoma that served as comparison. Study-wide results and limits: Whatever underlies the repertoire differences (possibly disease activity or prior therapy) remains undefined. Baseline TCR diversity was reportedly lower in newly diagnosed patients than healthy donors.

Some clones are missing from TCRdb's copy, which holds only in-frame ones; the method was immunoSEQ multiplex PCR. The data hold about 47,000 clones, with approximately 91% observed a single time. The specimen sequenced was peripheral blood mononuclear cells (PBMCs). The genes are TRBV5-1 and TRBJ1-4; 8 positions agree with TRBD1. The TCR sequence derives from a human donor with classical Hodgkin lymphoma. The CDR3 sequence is CASSSSPGTGEEKLFF. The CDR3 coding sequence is TGCGCCAGCAGCTCATCCCCCGGGACAGGTGAGGAAAAACTGTTTTTT. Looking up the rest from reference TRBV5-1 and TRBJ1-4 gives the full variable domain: KAGVTQTPRYLIKTRGQQVTLSCSPISGHRSVSWYQQTPGQGLQFLFEYFSETQRNKGNFPGRFSGRQFSNSRSEMNVSTLELGDSALYLCASSSSPGTGEEKLFFGSGTQLSVL.